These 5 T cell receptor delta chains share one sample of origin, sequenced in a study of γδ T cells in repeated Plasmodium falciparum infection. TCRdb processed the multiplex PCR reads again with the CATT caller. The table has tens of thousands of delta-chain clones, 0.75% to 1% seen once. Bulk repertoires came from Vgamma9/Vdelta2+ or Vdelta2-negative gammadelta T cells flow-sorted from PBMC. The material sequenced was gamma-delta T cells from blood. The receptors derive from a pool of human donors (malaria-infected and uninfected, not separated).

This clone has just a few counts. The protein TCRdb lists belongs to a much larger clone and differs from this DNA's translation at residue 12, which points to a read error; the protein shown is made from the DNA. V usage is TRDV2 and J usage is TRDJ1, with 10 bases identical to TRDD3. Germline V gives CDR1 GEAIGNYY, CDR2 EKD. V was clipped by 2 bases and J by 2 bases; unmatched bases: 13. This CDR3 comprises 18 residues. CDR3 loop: CACDKGDTATSLTDKLIF. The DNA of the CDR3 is TGTGCCTGTGACAAGGGGGATACGGCCACATCGCTGACCGATAAACTCATCTTT.

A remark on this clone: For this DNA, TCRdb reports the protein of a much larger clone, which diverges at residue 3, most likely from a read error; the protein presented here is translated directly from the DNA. This chain's CDR3 is CAYDTGGYASTDKLIF. CDR3 nucleotides: TGTGCCTATGACACTGGGGGATACGCCTCCACCGATAAACTCATCTTT. The V and J genes are TRDV2 and TRDJ1; 13 nucleotides align to TRDD3. Germline CDR1 and CDR2: GEAIGNYY and EKD. The CDR3 extends over 16 amino acids.

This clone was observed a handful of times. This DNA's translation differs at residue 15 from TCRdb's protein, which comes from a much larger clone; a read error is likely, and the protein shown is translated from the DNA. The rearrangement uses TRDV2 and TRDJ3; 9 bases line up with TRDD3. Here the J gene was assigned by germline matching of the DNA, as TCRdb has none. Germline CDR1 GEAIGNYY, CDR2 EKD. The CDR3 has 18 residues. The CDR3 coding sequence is TGTGCCTGTGACACCGTGGGGGATAGCTCCTGGGACACCCGACGGATGTTTTTC. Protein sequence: CACDTVGDSSWDTRRMFF.

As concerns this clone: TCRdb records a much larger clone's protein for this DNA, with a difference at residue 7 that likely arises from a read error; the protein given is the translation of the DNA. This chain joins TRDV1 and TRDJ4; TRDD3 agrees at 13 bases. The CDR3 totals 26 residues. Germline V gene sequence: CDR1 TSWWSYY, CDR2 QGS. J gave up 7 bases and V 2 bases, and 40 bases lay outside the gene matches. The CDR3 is CALGEIERPTGYYCTIKLGDTYGLIF. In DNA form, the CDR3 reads TGTGCTCTTGGGGAAATAGAACGTCCTACTGGATATTACTGTACGATTAAACTGGGGGATACGTACGGCCTGATCTTT.

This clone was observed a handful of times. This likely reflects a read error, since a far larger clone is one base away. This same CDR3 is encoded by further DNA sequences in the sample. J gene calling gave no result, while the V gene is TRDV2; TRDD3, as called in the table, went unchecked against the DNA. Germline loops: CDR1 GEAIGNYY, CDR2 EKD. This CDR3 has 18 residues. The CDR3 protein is CACDTMGLGDTRADKLIF. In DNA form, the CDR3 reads TGTGCCTGTGACACGATGGGTCTGGGGGATACGCGGGCAGATAAGCTCATCTTT.